Each of the 15 T cell receptor beta chains below was sequenced from the same sample in a study of blood T cell repertoires in COVID-19. Sequenced by immunoSEQ multiplex PCR; TCRdb stores in-frame clones only, minus some. Of around 160,000 clones in the sample, about 85% are singletons; the top ten hold less than 50%. The sample taken for sequencing was peripheral blood. The receptors originated from a human donor in a cohort sampled during active COVID-19.

The rearrangement uses TRBV3-1 (or the pseudogene TRBV3-2) and TRBJ1-5; D is ambiguous. There are 15 residues in the CDR3. The V end lost 1 base, the J end lost 1 base, and 8 bases lay between the germline ends. The germline V gene has CDR1 LGHDT and CDR2 YNNKEL (reference sequence). The CDR3 sequence is CASSQGGYSNQPQHF. CDR3 nucleotide sequence: TGTGCCAGCAGCCAAGGCGGGTACAGCAATCAGCCCCAGCATTTT.

Remarks on this clone: Additional DNA sequences in this sample encode the identical CDR3. The chain links TRBV28 to TRBJ2-7, with 10 positions matching TRBD1. Losses at the gene ends were 3 bases for V and 4 bases for J; bases not matched to a gene: 0. This CDR3 comprises 13 residues. Looked up from germline, CDR1 is MDHEN and CDR2 is SYDVKM. This CDR3 is CASSLGQGYEQYF. The DNA for the CDR3 is TGTGCCAGCAGTTTGGGACAGGGGTACGAGCAGTACTTC.

This chain uses TRBV6-6 with TRBJ2-2; 11 bases map to TRBD2. The length of the CDR3 is 19 residues. The ends lost 6 bases at V and 2 bases at J; junction bases unmatched: 14. Germline-derived CDR1 and CDR2 are MNHNY and SVGAGI (reference sequence). The CDR3 DNA reads as TGTGCCAGCAGCCGACGTGGGGCTAGCGGGGGGCTAAACACCGGGGAGCTGTTTTTT. Amino acid sequence: CASSRRGASGGLNTGELFF.

V and J are TRBV27 and TRBJ1-1, with a tentative D call TRBD1 (5 bases). The CDR3 has 14 amino acids. Trimming pared 1 base from V and 4 bases from J, leaving 10 bases between. Germline V lookup: CDR1 MNHEY, CDR2 SMNVEV (reference sequence). CDR3 sequence reads: CASSLWSGGTEAFF. The CDR3 region has the DNA TGTGCCAGCAGTTTATGGTCCGGGGGCACTGAAGCTTTCTTT.

J is TRBJ2-7 and V is TRBV5-1; a possible D gene is TRBD1 (6 bases). V was shortened by 0 bases and J by 3 bases, with 13 bases between the two germline ends. The CDR3 is 15 residues long. The germline gives CDR1 SGHRS, CDR2 YFSETQ. The CDR3 protein is CASSLDWTEFYEQYF. The CDR3 DNA is TGCGCCAGCAGCTTGGACTGGACAGAGTTCTACGAGCAGTACTTC.

The chain couples TRBV7-9 to TRBJ2-5; 9 nucleotides match TRBD2. CDR3 length: 16 residues. Germline-derived CDR1 and CDR2 are SEHNR and FQNEAQ (reference sequence). V trimming: 4 bases; J trimming: 2 bases; junction bases outside the gene matches: 8. The CDR3 region is CASSSGTSLGQETQYF. CDR3 nucleotide sequence: TGTGCCAGCAGCTCAGGGACTAGCCTGGGGCAAGAGACCCAGTACTTC.

The J gene is TRBJ2-3, the V gene TRBV10-2; TRBD2 matches 12 bases. This CDR3 has 16 residues. Trimming at V came to 4 bases and at J to 2 bases, leaving 4 bases not matched to a gene. Germline loops: CDR1 WSHSY, CDR2 SAAADI. CDR3 sequence reads: CASSVLAGGLTDTQYF. CDR3 nucleotide sequence: TGCGCCAGCAGTGTACTAGCGGGGGGCCTCACAGATACGCAGTATTTT.

A single count supports this clone. The chain carries TRBV27 and TRBJ1-2; D is ambiguous. The V end was cut by 3 bases, the J end by 6 bases, with 11 bases between. The CDR3 loop spans 13 amino acids. Germline CDR1 and CDR2: MNHEY and SMNVEV (reference sequence). CDR3 sequence reads: CASSFWSGDGYTF. The CDR3 DNA is TGTGCCAGCAGTTTTTGGAGCGGGGATGGCTACACCTTC.

This sequence joins TRBV4-1 and TRBJ2-6; D is possibly TRBD1 (6 bases). The germline V gene encodes CDR1 MGHRA and CDR2 YSYEKL. Trimming left V 2 bases short and J 0 bases short, with 14 bases between. CDR3 size: 18 residues. The CDR3 nucleotides read TGCGCCAGCAGCCAAAGTCCGGGACAAGTCTCTGGGGCCAACGTCCTGACTTTC. Its protein is CASSQSPGQVSGANVLTF.

This sequence joins TRBV7-8 and TRBJ2-5; the D gene is possibly TRBD1 (6 bases). Germline CDR1 SGHVS, CDR2 FQNEAQ. Trimming removed 1 base from V and 13 bases from J, with 16 bases in between. CDR3 length equals 13 residues. CDR3 amino acids: CASSLDLTGSMYF. CDR3 DNA sequence: TGTGCCAGCAGCTTAGACCTGACAGGCTCAATGTACTTC.

This sequence joins TRBV27 and TRBJ1-2, with 9 bases aligning to TRBD1. After removal of 6 bases from V and 8 bases from J, the junction contained 7 bases not matched to a gene. Germline assignment: CDR1 MNHEY and CDR2 SMNVEV (reference sequence). This CDR3 contains 13 residues. CDR3 bases: TGTGCCAGCAGCCAACAGGGGGCGCAGGGCTACACCTTC. Protein sequence: CASSQQGAQGYTF.

The J gene is TRBJ2-2, the V gene TRBV6-5; 8 nucleotides line up with TRBD1. Germline trimming cut 0 bases from V and 7 bases from J; bases unmatched to any gene: 7. The CDR3 has 16 residues. Looked up from germline, CDR1 is MNHEY and CDR2 is SVGAGI. CDR3 in amino acids: CASSYSDRVYSGELFF. CDR3 nucleotides: TGTGCCAGCAGTTACTCGGACAGGGTGTATAGCGGGGAGCTGTTTTTT.

The rearrangement joins TRBV7-2 to TRBJ2-2; the D gene is possibly TRBD2 (5 bases). Germline loops: CDR1 SGHTA, CDR2 FQGNSA. The CDR3 length is 14 residues. V was trimmed by 2 bases and J by 11 bases, leaving 15 bases between them. Written as DNA, the CDR3 is TGTGCCAGCAGCTTAATACTAGTTGCGCGAGAGCTGTTTTTT. Translating gives CASSLILVARELFF.

This chain connects TRBV7-2 to TRBJ1-2; 7 positions match TRBD1. CDR3 length equals 15 residues. Germline-derived CDR1 and CDR2 are SGHTA and FQGNSA. The V gene end was trimmed by 7 bases and the J gene end by 4 bases; junction bases not matched to a gene: 12. The CDR3 region has the DNA TGTGCCAGCACCCCCGGACCGGGACAGTCCTATGGCTACACCTTC. This encodes CASTPGPGQSYGYTF.

The chain recombines TRBV25-1 with TRBJ2-3, with 7 bases fitting TRBD1. The CDR3 runs 15 residues. CDR1 is MGHDK and CDR2 is SYGVNS in the germline V gene. J lost 2 bases, V lost 4 bases, and 6 bases had no gene match. The CDR3 DNA is TGTGCCAGCAGTGGGGACAGCCACTTCACAGATACGCAGTATTTT. This sequence encodes CASSGDSHFTDTQYF.